These 2 T cell receptor beta chains were sequenced from one sample in a study of response to subunit inactivated influenza vaccine. TCRdb used MiXCR to reprocess the RT-PCR reads, holding one entry per CDR3 protein. The sample has fewer than 800,000 distinct CDR3 sequences; less than 20% are singletons. The specimen comprised PBMCs from blood, sampled 11 to 12 days after vaccination. The receptors here all came from a man aged 45-60 years who received an inactivated influenza vaccine.

This clonotype was seen more than once but under ten times. For the CDR3, the DNA is TGTGCCAGCAGTCTACGGACGAGAAGGGGCGAGCAGTACTTC. Translated: CASSLRTRRGEQYF. The V and J genes are TRBV27 and TRBJ2-7; D might be TRBD1 (5 bases). The germline V and J ends were trimmed by 5 bases and 6 bases, with 17 bases remaining between them. There are 14 residues in the CDR3. CDR1 and CDR2 from the germline V gene are MNHEY and SMNVEV (reference sequence).

This clonotype was recorded a few times. This sequence joins TRBV6-2 or TRBV6-3 and TRBJ2-5; tentatively, D is TRBD1 or TRBD2 (6 bases each). The CDR3 has 17 residues. The germline V gene has CDR1 MNHEY and CDR2 SVGEGT. Trimming shortened V by 6 bases and J by 0 bases, and 20 bases separated the two germline ends. CDR3 in DNA: TGTGCCAGCAGGGGGACCGCGAGGAGGGGGTACCAAGAGACCCAGTACTTC. Its translation is CASRGTARRGYQETQYF.